The clone carrying this T cell receptor beta chain was seen more than once but under ten times. Single cDNA molecules in the library carried unique molecular identifiers attached during preparation. TCRdb ran MiXCR on the RACE reads and lists one entry per CDR3 protein. The sample includes approximately 90,000 distinct CDR3 sequences, 10% to 13% of them seen just once. This entry is derived from a study of human T cells and chemical hapten exposure. Overall study: The use of 2% DPC on roughly 2 cm by roughly 2 cm of upper inner arm skin constituted sensitization.

The length of the CDR3 is 15 residues. Germline trimming cut 8 bases from V and 6 bases from J; bases unmatched to any gene: 16. Per the germline V gene, CDR1 is DFQATT and CDR2 is SNEGSKA (reference sequence). This sample's time point: patch test 1, 2 weeks after DPC sensitization. The treatment is: therapeutic diphenylcyclopropenone sensitization with weekly scalp DPC. This chain joins TRBV20-1 and TRBJ2-7; 10 bases align to TRBD1. Sequencing was performed on whole blood, taken in connection with sensitization to the hapten diphenylcyclopropenone (DPC). The receptor was derived from a middle-aged man with alopecia areata. Some clones in this sample may be carry-over from other donors' samples. This chain's CDR3 is CSSGGRTGGEGEQYV. The CDR3 nucleotides read TGCAGTTCCGGGGGGCGGACAGGGGGTGAGGGCGAGCAGTACGTC.